A selection of T cell receptor beta chains follows, all from one sample in a study of blood T cell repertoires in COVID-19. TCRdb's copy holds only in-frame clones and misses some; the assay was immunoSEQ multiplex PCR. The sample holds 200,000 to 300,000 clones, over 80% seen once. The sequenced sample was peripheral blood. The receptors stem from a human donor in a cohort sampled during active COVID-19. Both conserved end residues are part of each CDR3. The D gene is left open where the match is weak. Size values are once, few and many counts, or a class for expanded clones, and some rows have none.

clone size: NA; J gene: TRBJ2-7; V gene: TRBV7-2; D gene: NA; CDR3 protein: CASSLGQGGEQYF; CDR3 DNA: TGTGCCAGCAGCTTAGGCCAGGGGGGCGAGCAGTACTTC
clone size: NA; J gene: TRBJ2-5; V gene: TRBV25-1; D gene: NA; CDR3 protein: CASSESRARSAQETQYF; CDR3 DNA: TGTGCCAGCAGTGAATCCAGGGCCAGATCAGCCCAAGAGACCCAGTACTTC
clone size: NA; J gene: TRBJ2-7; V gene: TRBV11-2; D gene: TRBD1; CDR3 protein: CASSLDLGQAQWQYF; CDR3 DNA: TGTGCCAGCAGCTTAGATCTAGGACAGGCGCAATGGCAGTACTTC
clone size: NA; J gene: TRBJ1-3; V gene: TRBV7-9; D gene: NA; CDR3 protein: CASSLVVLPGTSGNTIYF; CDR3 DNA: TGTGCCAGCAGCTTAGTGGTCCTCCCGGGGACTTCCGGAAACACCATATATTTT
clone size: NA; J gene: TRBJ1-4; V gene: TRBV5-1; D gene: NA; CDR3 protein: CASSRDITATNEKLFF; CDR3 DNA: TGCGCCAGCAGCAGGGACATTACTGCAACTAATGAAAAACTGTTTTTT
clone size: NA; J gene: TRBJ2-5; V gene: TRBV24-1; D gene: TRBD2; CDR3 protein: CATSDLTSGQETQYF; CDR3 DNA: TGTGCCACCAGTGATTTGACTAGCGGGCAAGAGACCCAGTACTTC
clone size: NA; J gene: TRBJ1-5; V gene: TRBV15; D gene: NA; CDR3 protein: CATSGPQGTSQPQHF; CDR3 DNA: TGTGCCACCAGCGGACCCCAGGGAACGAGTCAGCCCCAGCATTTT
clone size: once; J gene: TRBJ1-6; V gene: TRBV6-4; D gene: TRBD1; CDR3 protein: CASSDTHRGKPLHF; CDR3 DNA: TGTGCCAGCAGTGACACCCACAGGGGGAAACCCCTCCACTTT
clone size: NA; J gene: TRBJ2-1; V gene: TRBV5-1; D gene: TRBD1; CDR3 protein: CASSFSDRVEDEQFF; CDR3 DNA: TGCGCCAGCAGCTTCTCCGACAGGGTTGAGGATGAGCAGTTCTTC
clone size: NA; J gene: TRBJ2-3; V gene: TRBV18; D gene: NA; CDR3 protein: CASSPPPPTLGTDTQYF; CDR3 DNA: TGTGCCAGCTCACCACCCCCCCCGACATTGGGCACAGATACGCAGTATTTT
clone size: NA; J gene: TRBJ2-1; V gene: TRBV4-1; D gene: TRBD1; CDR3 protein: CASSLNPGQGNNEQFF; CDR3 DNA: TGCGCCAGCAGCCTAAACCCGGGACAGGGTAACAATGAGCAGTTCTTC
clone size: NA; J gene: TRBJ2-1; V gene: TRBV5-4; D gene: NA; CDR3 protein: CASSLIQEQFF; CDR3 DNA: TGTGCCAGCAGCTTGATCCAGGAGCAGTTCTTC
clone size: NA; J gene: TRBJ1-5; V gene: TRBV4-1; D gene: NA; CDR3 protein: CASSLWDFSNQPQHF; CDR3 DNA: TGCGCCAGCAGCCTTTGGGACTTTAGCAATCAGCCCCAGCATTTT
clone size: NA; J gene: TRBJ2-1; V gene: TRBV5-1; D gene: TRBD2; CDR3 protein: CASSLSGGTYNEQFF; CDR3 DNA: TGCGCCAGCAGCCTCAGCGGGGGGACCTACAATGAGCAGTTCTTC
clone size: NA; J gene: TRBJ2-7; V gene: TRBV23-1; D gene: NA; CDR3 protein: CASSLPVFAGSSYEQYF; CDR3 DNA: TGCGCCAGCAGTCTCCCGGTTTTTGCGGGGAGCTCCTACGAGCAGTACTTC
clone size: NA; J gene: TRBJ2-1; V gene: TRBV6-5; D gene: TRBD2; CDR3 protein: CASFSRGQGGNEQFF; CDR3 DNA: TGTGCCAGCTTCTCCCGCGGGCAGGGAGGGAATGAGCAGTTCTTC
clone size: NA; J gene: TRBJ1-1; V gene: TRBV10-3; D gene: NA; CDR3 protein: CATIKEQGPNTEAFF; CDR3 DNA: TGTGCCACAATTAAAGAACAGGGACCTAACACTGAAGCTTTCTTT
clone size: NA; J gene: TRBJ2-7; V gene: TRBV14; D gene: NA; CDR3 protein: CASSQRTGYEQYF; CDR3 DNA: TGTGCCAGCAGCCAAAGAACCGGCTACGAGCAGTACTTC
clone size: NA; J gene: TRBJ1-2; V gene: TRBV3-1/TRBV3-2; D gene: NA; CDR3 protein: CASSPVRSHYGYTF; CDR3 DNA: TGTGCCAGCAGCCCCGTTCGGTCTCACTATGGCTACACCTTC
clone size: NA; J gene: TRBJ2-7; V gene: TRBV10-2; D gene: TRBD1; CDR3 protein: CASSEPGTGKNEQYF; CDR3 DNA: TGCGCCAGCAGTGAGCCCGGGACAGGGAAGAACGAGCAGTACTTC